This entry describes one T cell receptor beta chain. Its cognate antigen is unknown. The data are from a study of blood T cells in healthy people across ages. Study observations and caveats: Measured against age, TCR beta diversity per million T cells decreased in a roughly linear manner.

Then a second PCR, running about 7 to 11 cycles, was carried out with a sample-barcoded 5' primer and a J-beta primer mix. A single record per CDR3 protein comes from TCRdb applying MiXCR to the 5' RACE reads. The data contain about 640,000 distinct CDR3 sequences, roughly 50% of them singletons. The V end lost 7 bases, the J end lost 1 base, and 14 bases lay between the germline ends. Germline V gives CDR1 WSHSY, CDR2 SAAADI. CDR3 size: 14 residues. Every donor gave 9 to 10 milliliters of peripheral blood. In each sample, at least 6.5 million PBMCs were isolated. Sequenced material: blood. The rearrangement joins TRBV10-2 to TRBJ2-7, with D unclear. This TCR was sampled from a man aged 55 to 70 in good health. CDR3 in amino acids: CASKPHPESYEQYF. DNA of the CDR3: TGCGCCAGCAAACCACACCCGGAATCCTACGAGCAGTACTTC.